This T cell receptor (beta chain) was captured in a study of read filtering for tumor transcriptome and immune sequencing. As for the study in general: Transcriptome libraries were built from DNase-treated RNA.

The library was built from about 400 ng RNA with molecular barcoded adaptors for alpha/delta and beta/gamma chains. Each CDR3 protein gets one entry after TCRdb re-called the reads with MiXCR. The sample lists some 120,000 distinct CDR3 sequences, approximately 12% occurring once. Ten or more counts support this clonotype. Sequenced input: a population of CD138-negative cells sorted from bone marrow. This sequence originates from a donor at least 40 years old with multiple myeloma.

The chain's CDR3 is CASSFKTSGDDTQYF. CDR3 sequence (DNA): TGTGCCAGCAGCTTCAAGACTAGCGGTGATGATACGCAGTATTTT. V usage is TRBV13 and J usage is TRBJ2-3, with 9 bases lining up with TRBD2. The CDR3 consists of 15 residues. Trimming removed 3 bases from V and 6 bases from J; junction bases left unmatched: 7. Looked up from germline, CDR1 is PRHDT and CDR2 is FYEKMQ (reference sequence). The complete variable domain, with remaining parts taken from reference TRBV13 and TRBJ2-3, reads AAGVIQSPRHLIKEKRETATLKCYPIPRHDTVYWYQQGPGQDPQFLISFYEKMQSDKGSIPDRFSAQQFSDYHSELNMSSLELGDSALYFCASSFKTSGDDTQYFGPGTRLTVL.